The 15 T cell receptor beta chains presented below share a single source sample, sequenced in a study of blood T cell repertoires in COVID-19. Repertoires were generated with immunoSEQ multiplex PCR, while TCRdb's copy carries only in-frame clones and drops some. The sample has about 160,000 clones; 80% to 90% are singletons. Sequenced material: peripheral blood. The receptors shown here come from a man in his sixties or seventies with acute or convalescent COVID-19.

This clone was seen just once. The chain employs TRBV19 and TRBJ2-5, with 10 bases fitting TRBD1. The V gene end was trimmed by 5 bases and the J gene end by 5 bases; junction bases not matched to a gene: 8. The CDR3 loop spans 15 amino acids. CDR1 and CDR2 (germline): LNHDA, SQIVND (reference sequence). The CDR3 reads CASSAWDRGRETQYF. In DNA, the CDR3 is TGTGCCAGTAGTGCATGGGACAGGGGAAGGGAGACCCAGTACTTC.

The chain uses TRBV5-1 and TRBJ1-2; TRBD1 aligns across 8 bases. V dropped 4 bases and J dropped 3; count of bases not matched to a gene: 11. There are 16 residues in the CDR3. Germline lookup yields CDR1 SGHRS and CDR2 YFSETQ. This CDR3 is CASSASVSTGDYGYTF. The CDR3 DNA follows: TGCGCCAGCAGCGCTTCGGTATCGACAGGGGACTATGGCTACACCTTC.

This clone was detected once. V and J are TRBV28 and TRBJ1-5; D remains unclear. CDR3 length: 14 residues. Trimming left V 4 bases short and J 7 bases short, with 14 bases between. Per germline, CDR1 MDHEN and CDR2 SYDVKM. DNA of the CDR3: TGTGCCAGCAGTTCCATGTTGCGGGCCCAGCCCCAGCATTTT. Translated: CASSSMLRAQPQHF.

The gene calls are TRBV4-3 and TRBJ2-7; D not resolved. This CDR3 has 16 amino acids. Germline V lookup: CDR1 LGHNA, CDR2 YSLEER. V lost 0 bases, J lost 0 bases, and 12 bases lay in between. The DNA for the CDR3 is TGCGCCAGCAGCCAAGATTACCCAGGTCCCTCCTACGAGCAGTACTTC. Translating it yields CASSQDYPGPSYEQYF.

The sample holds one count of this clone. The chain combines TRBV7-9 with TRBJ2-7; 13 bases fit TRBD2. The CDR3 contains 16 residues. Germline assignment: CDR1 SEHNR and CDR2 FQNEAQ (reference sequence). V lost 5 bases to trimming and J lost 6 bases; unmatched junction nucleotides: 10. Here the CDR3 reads CASSKPGTSGKSEQYF. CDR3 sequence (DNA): TGTGCCAGCAGCAAACCCGGGACTAGCGGGAAGAGCGAGCAGTACTTC.

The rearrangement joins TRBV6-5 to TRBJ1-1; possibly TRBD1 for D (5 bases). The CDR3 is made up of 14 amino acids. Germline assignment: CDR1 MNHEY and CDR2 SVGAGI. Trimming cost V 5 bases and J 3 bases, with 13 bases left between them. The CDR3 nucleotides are TGTGCCAGCAGTAATACTGGGGGGGACACTGAAGCTTTCTTT. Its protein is CASSNTGGDTEAFF.

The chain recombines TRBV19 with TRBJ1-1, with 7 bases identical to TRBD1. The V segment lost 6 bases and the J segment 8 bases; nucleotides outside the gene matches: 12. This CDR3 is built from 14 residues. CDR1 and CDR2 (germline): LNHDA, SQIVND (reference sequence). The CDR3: CASSPMDRPGEAFF. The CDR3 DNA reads TGTGCCAGTAGCCCCATGGACAGGCCCGGCGAAGCTTTCTTT.

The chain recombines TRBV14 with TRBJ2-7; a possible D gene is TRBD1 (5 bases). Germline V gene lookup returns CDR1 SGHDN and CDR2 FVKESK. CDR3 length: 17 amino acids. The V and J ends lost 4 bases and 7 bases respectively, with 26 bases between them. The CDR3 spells CASSRQLRARFGWEQYF. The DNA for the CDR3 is TGTGCCAGCAGCCGCCAGCTCAGGGCTCGATTTGGGTGGGAGCAGTACTTC.

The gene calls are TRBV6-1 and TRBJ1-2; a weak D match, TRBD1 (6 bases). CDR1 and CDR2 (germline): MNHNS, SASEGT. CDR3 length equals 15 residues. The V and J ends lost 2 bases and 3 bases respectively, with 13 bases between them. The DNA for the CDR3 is TGTGCCAGCAGTGAACCCTTCAGGGGTGACTATGGCTACACCTTC. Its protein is CASSEPFRGDYGYTF.

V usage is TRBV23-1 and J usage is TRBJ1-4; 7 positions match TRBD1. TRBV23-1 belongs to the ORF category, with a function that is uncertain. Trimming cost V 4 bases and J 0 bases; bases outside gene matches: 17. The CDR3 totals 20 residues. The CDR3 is CASSRRCRDRRPSTNEKLFF. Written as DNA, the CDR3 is TGCGCCAGCAGTCGCCGTTGCCGGGACAGACGTCCCTCAACTAATGAAAAACTGTTTTTT.

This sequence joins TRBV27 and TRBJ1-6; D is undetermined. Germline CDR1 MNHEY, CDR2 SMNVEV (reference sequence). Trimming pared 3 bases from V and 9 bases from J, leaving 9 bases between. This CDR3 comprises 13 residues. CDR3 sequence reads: CASSLSVVSPLHF. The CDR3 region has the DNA TGTGCCAGCAGTTTGTCAGTTGTTTCACCCCTCCACTTT.

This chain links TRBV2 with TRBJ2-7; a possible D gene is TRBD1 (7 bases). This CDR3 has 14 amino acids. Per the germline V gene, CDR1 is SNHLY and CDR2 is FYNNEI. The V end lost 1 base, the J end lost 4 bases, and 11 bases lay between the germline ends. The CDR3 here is CASSEGAGGYEQYF. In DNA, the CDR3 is TGTGCCAGCAGTGAAGGGGCAGGGGGGTACGAGCAGTACTTC. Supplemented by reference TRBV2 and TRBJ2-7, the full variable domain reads EPEVTQTPSHQVTQMGQEVILRCVPISNHLYFYWYRQILGQKVEFLVSFYNNEISEKSEIFDDQFSVERPDGSNFTLKIRSTKLEDSAMYFCASSEGAGGYEQYFGPGTRLTVT.

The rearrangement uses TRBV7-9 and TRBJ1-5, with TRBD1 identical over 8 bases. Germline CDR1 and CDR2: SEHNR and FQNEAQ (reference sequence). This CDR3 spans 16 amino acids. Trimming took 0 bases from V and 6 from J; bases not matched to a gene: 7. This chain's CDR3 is CASSLAGQGASQPQHF. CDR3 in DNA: TGTGCCAGCAGCTTAGCCGGGCAGGGGGCGTCTCAGCCCCAGCATTTT.

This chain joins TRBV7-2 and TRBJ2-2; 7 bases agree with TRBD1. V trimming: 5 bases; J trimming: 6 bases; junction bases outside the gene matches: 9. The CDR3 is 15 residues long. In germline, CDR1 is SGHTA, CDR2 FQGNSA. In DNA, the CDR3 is TGTGCCAGCAGCAAGACGACAGGGTGGCCCGGGGAGCTGTTTTTT. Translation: CASSKTTGWPGELFF.

CDR3 sequence reads: CASSQGQGSYEQYF. The DNA of the CDR3 is TGTGCCAGCAGCCAAGGACAGGGGAGCTACGAGCAGTACTTC. The rearrangement joins TRBV3-1 (or the pseudogene TRBV3-2) to TRBJ2-7; 8 nucleotides agree with TRBD1. The CDR3 extends over 14 amino acids. V was pared by 1 base and J by 3 bases, with 2 bases of the junction left unmatched. The germline V gene encodes CDR1 LGHDT and CDR2 YNNKEL (reference sequence).